Detailed here is one T cell receptor beta chain. Its antigen is currently not known. Base quality data are lacking; no much larger clone is found one base away. This entry belongs to a study of technical replicates of blood from a few donors (dated by TCRdb to the late 2010s). Preparation of the library involved the immunoSEQ multiplex PCR assay. As stored in TCRdb, this immuneACCESS dataset retains in-frame rearrangements with V and J assigned. A fraction of the clones does not appear; measured against another copy, unresolved V genes explain less than half of the discrepancy, and the remainder lacks a known reason. A total of around 90,000 clones appear in this sample, 94% of them only once. The ten biggest clones cover about 0.23% of the sample. Including the terminal cysteine and phenylalanine, the CDR3 comprises 16 residues. Just the 48-base CDR3 DNA is kept, in frame starting at base 1. For CDR1 and CDR2, the germline V gene lists MDHEN and SYDVKM. Trimming accounts for 5 bases at V and 0 bases at J, while the number of junction bases matched to no gene is 3.

The origin of this receptor is a human donor in good health. The source material was T cells isolated from PBMCs. The chain is encoded by TRBV28 joined to TRBJ2-6, with TRBD1 identical over 8 junction bases. CDR3 region: CASSHTGGSGANVLTF. The DNA reads as follows: TGTGCCAGCAGTCACACAGGGGGCTCTGGGGCCAACGTCCTGACTTTC.